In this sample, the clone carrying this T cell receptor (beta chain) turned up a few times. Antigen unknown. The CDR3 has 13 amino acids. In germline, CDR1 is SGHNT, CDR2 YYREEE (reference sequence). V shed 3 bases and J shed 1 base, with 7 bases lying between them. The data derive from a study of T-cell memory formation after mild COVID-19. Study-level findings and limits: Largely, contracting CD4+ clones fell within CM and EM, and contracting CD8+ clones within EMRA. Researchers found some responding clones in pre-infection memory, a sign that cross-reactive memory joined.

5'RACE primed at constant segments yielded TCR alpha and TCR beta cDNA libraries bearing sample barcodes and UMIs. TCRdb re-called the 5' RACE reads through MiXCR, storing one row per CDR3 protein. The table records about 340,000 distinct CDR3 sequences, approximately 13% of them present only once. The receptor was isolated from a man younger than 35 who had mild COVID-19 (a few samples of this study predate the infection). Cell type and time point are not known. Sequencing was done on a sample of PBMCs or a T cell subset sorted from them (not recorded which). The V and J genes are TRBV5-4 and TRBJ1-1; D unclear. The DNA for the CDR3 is TGTGCCAGCAGCTCCGTCGCGAACACTGAAGCTTTCTTT. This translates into CASSSVANTEAFF.